This T cell receptor (beta chain) was documented in a study of shared clonotypes between healthy human individuals (TCRdb year 2020). Looking at the study overall: The cohort included three men and a couple of women between 18 and 49 years of age. For each donor, three plates each were used for CD4 naive and CD4 memory, two plates were used for CD8 naive, and one plate was used for CD8 memory. Blood TCR repertoires of a handful of healthy adults were deeply sequenced to estimate repertoire size and the extent of clonotype sharing between individuals. Different laboratories and diverse techniques were used to prepare libraries and sequence TCR repertoires, to increase sequencing depth and limit assay-specific biases. Each donor's leukapheresis produced roughly between roughly 0.85 and 9.5 billion PBMCs. Study-wide findings and limitations: Even with the large sequencing depth, rarefaction of the sorted-subset datasets indicated that sequencing was incomplete. Because the study included a small number of donors, the genetic and exposure-history diversity represented was limited. Across four donors, around 5.4% of naive CD4, approximately 3.6% of naive CD8, about 2.3% of memory CD4, and roughly 0.41% of memory CD8 clonotypes were shared. Pairwise subsampling indicated that sequencing depth was expected to affect the degree of clonotype sharing among donors. Sampling was limited to blood, and TCR repertoires in tissue likely differ from TCR repertoires in blood. Compared with non-shared clonotypes, clonotypes shared by all four sorted-subset donors had higher generation probabilities. Naive subsets generally had larger estimated clonotype richness than memory subsets.

To note about this clone: Its specific antigen is unknown. Base qualities were left out, and no much larger clone turns up one base away.

CD8 naive samples were CD45RO-negative cells positively selected for CCR7, giving a CD45RA+CCR7+ population that excluded TemRA cells. Healthy HIV-negative adults with no recently reported acute infections or vaccinations were included as donors. All donors were Caucasian adults living in Nashville, Tennessee, USA. After blood collection by leukapheresis, PBMCs were isolated using Ficoll-Histopaque density gradient centrifugation and then cryopreserved in the vapor phase of liquid nitrogen. Purity and quantity of every magnetically sorted T cell population were checked by analytical flow cytometry. Each sorted fraction had its genomic DNA isolated and then quantified by UV absorbance on a Nanodrop 2000c. Inclusive of the bounding cysteine and phenylalanine, the CDR3 is 19 residues long. CDR3 DNA is the only sequence kept; it has 57 bases, read in frame from the first base. CDR1 SGHRS and CDR2 YFSETQ are derived from the germline V gene. Trimming costs V 0 bases and J 0 bases, and their ends lie 16 bases apart.

Using the deep immunoSEQ assay, multiplex PCR amplified TCR CDR3 regions from genomic DNA. Extracted genomic DNA from each cell subset was distributed evenly across all wells of several immunoSEQ 96-well plates, and each plate was treated as a replicate. For sorted subsets, approximately 190 ng genomic DNA, equal to 30,000 or so T cell genomes, was loaded into each replicate PCR. Purified libraries were quantified with a Qubit 3.0 fluorometer, sized on a Bioanalyzer 2100, and re-quantified with the KAPA Library Quantification kit. Each immunoSEQ 96-well plate was sequenced on its own single-read 150-cycle Illumina NextSeq 550 flow cell. In the paper's pipeline: Because the immunoSEQ output included only junctional sequences and no quality scores, the filtering could not be the same as the filtering used for full-length reads. To assign V/J genes and CDR3, sequences were annotated using PyIR, a Python wrapper for IgBLAST v1.9, with IMGT germline references. Any read was removed if the V/J assignment was weak (E-value above 1e-6), the CDR3 was missing, or the read contained stop codons, out-of-frame junctions, or ambiguous translated residues. V3J clonotypes were defined as sequences sharing an identical inferred V gene, J gene, and CDR3 amino acid sequence. To compute the percentage overlap between repertoires, the number of shared unique clonotypes was divided by the size of the smaller repertoire. Repertoire richness was assessed with RTK rarefaction, the Chao1 estimator, and Recon v2.1 estimates of unobserved clonotypes. Generation probabilities for all TCRbeta clonotypes obtained by the gDNA method from a handful of donors were computed using OLGA. Entries here come from immuneACCESS through TCRdb and include only in-frame sequences with V and J called. Some clones fail to appear in such tables; in the studies checked, an unresolved V gene covers under half of the shortfall, and the cause of the remainder is unknown. V and J calls and clone size are given by that table; D and trimming were obtained from the DNA. The sample has 600,000 or so clones on record, 85% to 95% of them singletons. The ten largest account for over 0.09% of the sample.

The source of this sequence is a woman between 25 and 40 years old in good health. The rearranged chain carries TRBV5-1 and TRBJ2-6; the D call could be TRBD1 or TRBD2, with each sharing 6 bases. Input material: naive CD8+ T cells sorted from blood. The meaning of the sample's cell subset or site label: CD45RA+CCR7+. For the CDR3, the sequence is CASSLGGRDTVSGANVLTF. The nucleotide sequence is given as TGCGCCAGCAGCTTGGGAGGGCGGGACACCGTCTCTGGGGCCAACGTCCTGACTTTC.